The next 13 T cell receptor beta chains were all read from a single sample in a study of blood T cells in healthy people across ages. Sample-barcoded 5' priming and a J-beta primer mix drove a second PCR of about 6 to 11 cycles. TCRdb passed the 5' RACE reads through MiXCR, listing each CDR3 protein once. The data show some 900,000 distinct CDR3 sequences, around 48% seen once. The sample consisted of blood. The receptors were sampled from a man between 25 and 39 years old in good health.

The chain has TRBV7-2 and TRBJ2-3; D might be TRBD1 or TRBD2, each matching 5 bases. The CDR3 is 15 amino acids. Germline V lookup: CDR1 SGHTA, CDR2 FQGNSA. With 0 bases removed from V and 7 bases from J, the gap between germline ends came to 14 bases. The CDR3 loop is CASSLAPGPANTQYF. The CDR3 DNA reads as TGTGCCAGCAGCTTAGCGCCGGGGCCGGCGAATACGCAGTATTTT. The full variable domain, completed using reference TRBV7-2 and TRBJ2-3, is GAGVSQSPSNKVTEKGKDVELRCDPISGHTALYWYRQSLGQGLEFLIYFQGNSAPDKSGLPSDRFSAERTGGSVSTLTIQRTQQEDSAVYLCASSLAPGPANTQYFGPGTRLTVL.

The chain joins TRBV27 to TRBJ2-5, with D possibly TRBD1 on 5 matching bases. V was clipped by 0 bases and J by 1 base, with 9 bases between them. The V gene's germline CDR1 is MNHEY and CDR2 SMNVEV (reference sequence). This CDR3 is built from 15 residues. The chain's CDR3 is CASSLSGQRQETQYF. The CDR3 region has the DNA TGTGCCAGCAGTTTATCGGGGCAGCGCCAAGAGACCCAGTACTTC.

The gene calls are TRBV4-2 and TRBJ2-1; D perhaps matches TRBD2 (5 bases). Trimming took off 1 base at V and 9 bases at J, with 22 bases between the two ends. Germline CDR1 LGHNA, CDR2 YNFKEQ. This CDR3 has 17 amino acids. CDR3 sequence reads: CASSQVSSSTTLVEQFF. The CDR3 region has the DNA TGTGCCAGCAGCCAAGTTTCATCTAGCACTACATTAGTTGAGCAGTTCTTC.

The sample holds a few counts of this clonotype. The J gene is TRBJ1-1, the V gene TRBV6-1, with no clear D. Per the germline V gene, CDR1 is MNHNS and CDR2 is SASEGT. V dropped 11 bases and J dropped 3 bases, with 10 bases sitting between them. The CDR3 sequence is 11 residues long. CDR3 sequence: CAGLGDTEAFF. The CDR3 DNA reads as TGTGCCGGGCTCGGCGACACTGAAGCTTTCTTT.

This clonotype was recorded a few times. The chain links TRBV7-2 to TRBJ2-3; D possibly corresponds to TRBD2 (6 bases). The CDR3 covers 14 residues. Trimming shortened V by 5 bases and J by 3 bases, and 12 bases separated the two germline ends. The germline CDR1 and CDR2 sequences are SGHTA and FQGNSA. The CDR3 sequence is CASSLLGSTDTQYF. The CDR3 nucleotides are TGTGCCAGCAGCCTGCTCGGGAGTACAGATACGCAGTATTTT.

The rearrangement joins TRBV6-5 to TRBJ1-6; TRBD1 might be the D (6 bases). V lost 0 bases and J 5 bases, leaving 14 bases between the germline ends. Germline V gene sequence: CDR1 MNHEY, CDR2 SVGAGI. The CDR3 totals 17 residues. In DNA form, the CDR3 reads TGTGCCAGCAGTTACTCGGGGGCAGGGGTCGATAATTCACCCCTCCACTTT. Residues: CASSYSGAGVDNSPLHF.

This clonotype was picked up a small number of times. This chain uses TRBV5-1 with TRBJ2-6; TRBD1 aligns across 8 bases. Germline trimming cut 5 bases from V and 2 bases from J; bases unmatched to any gene: 3. Per the germline V gene, CDR1 is SGHRS and CDR2 is YFSETQ. The CDR3 has 15 amino acids. CDR3 nucleotides: TGCGCCAGCAGAATGACAGGGGCTGGGGCCAACGTCCTGACTTTC. It encodes CASRMTGAGANVLTF.

The rearrangement uses TRBV5-1 and TRBJ1-4; 8 bases are a match to TRBD1. From germline, CDR1 is SGHRS and CDR2 YFSETQ. Unmatched junction bases numbered 18, after V lost 7 bases and J lost 7 bases. The CDR3 length is 17 residues. CDR3 coding DNA: TGCGCCAGCGCTCCCGGGACAGGAGGTGGGAGAGTTGAAAAACTGTTTTTT. Its translation is CASAPGTGGGRVEKLFF.

The J gene is TRBJ2-2, the V gene TRBV4-1; D unresolved. The CDR3 runs 14 residues. Germline V gene data show CDR1 as MGHRA and CDR2 as YSYEKL. Trimming took 5 bases from V and 3 from J, leaving 10 bases between them. The CDR3 protein is CASSWLKDTGELFF. The CDR3 DNA reads as TGCGCCAGCAGCTGGCTGAAGGACACCGGGGAGCTGTTTTTT.

This clonotype was picked up a small number of times. The V and J genes are TRBV29-1 and TRBJ2-2; D perhaps matches TRBD1 (7 bases). The CDR3 has 15 amino acids. V lost 7 bases to trimming and J lost 1 base, with 16 bases between them. CDR1 SQVTM and CDR2 ANQGSEA come from the germline V gene. CDR3 sequence (DNA): TGCAGCGCGCGTGGCGGGACAGTGAACACCGGGGAGCTGTTTTTT. Its protein is CSARGGTVNTGELFF.

The chain employs TRBV24-1 and TRBJ2-5, with D uncertain. V lost 2 bases and J 2 bases, leaving 11 bases between the germline ends. The CDR3 has 15 residues. Germline V gene lookup returns CDR1 KGHDR and CDR2 SFDVKD. CDR3 sequence: CATSDSLFLQETQYF. As DNA, the CDR3 is TGTGCCACCAGTGATTCGCTATTCCTTCAAGAGACCCAGTACTTC.

Concerning this clonotype: One junction end disagrees with the germline gene, perhaps due to a read error. The V gene is TRBV4-2, the J gene TRBJ2-2, with D tentatively TRBD2 (5 bases). CDR1 LGHNA and CDR2 YNFKEQ come from the germline V gene. The CDR3 has 15 residues. The CDR3 is CASSHDVGGTGELFF. The DNA of the CDR3 is TGTGCCAGCAGCCACGACGTAGGAGGCACCGGGGAGTTGTTTTTT.

This chain connects TRBV6-5 to TRBJ2-7; no definite D call. This CDR3 has 14 amino acids. The V gene lost 6 bases and the J gene lost 3 bases, with 15 bases spanning the gap. Per germline, CDR1 MNHEY and CDR2 SVGAGI. CDR3 in amino acids: CASRPQDGYYEQYF. The CDR3 DNA follows: TGTGCCAGCAGACCCCAGGACGGATACTACGAGCAGTACTTC.